The 4 T cell receptor beta chains below were found in one sample sequenced in a study of radiation and T cells in renal cell carcinoma (dated by TCRdb to the early 2020s). The intended sense of this specimen's time point label: blood 2 weeks post-SBRT. The treatment or condition label of this sample denotes: 15 Gy SBRT to primary tumor, nephrectomy 4 weeks later. Receptor amplification or capture employed the immunoSEQ multiplex PCR assay. TCRdb obtained this table from immuneACCESS and retained in-frame rearrangements with V and J assigned. These tables miss some clones; where compared with another copy, unresolved V genes account for less than half of the shortfall, and the remainder is unexplained. The sample has just over 150,000 clones on record, roughly 89% of them singletons. 13% of the sample goes to the ten largest clones. This material consisted of blood, taken from a patient whose treatment included radiotherapy and nephrectomy. These receptors all stem from a woman aged 50 to 60 with renal cell carcinoma.

CDR3 coding DNA: TGTGCCAGCAGCGCTATCGGACTTCCTAACTATGGCTACACCTTC. Protein product: CASSAIGLPNYGYTF. The chain links TRBV9 to TRBJ1-2; no clear D gene. Trimming cost V 3 bases and J 0 bases, with 12 bases left between them. The CDR3 covers 15 residues. Germline-derived CDR1 and CDR2 are SGDLS and YYNGEE.

The chain is built from TRBV9 and TRBJ1-2; D is undetermined. The CDR3 covers 12 residues. The germline V gene encodes CDR1 SGDLS and CDR2 YYNGEE. Trimming pared 4 bases from V and 7 bases from J, leaving 11 bases between. For the CDR3, the DNA is TGTGCCAGCAGCCCACGGAGAGGTGGCTACACCTTC. It codes for CASSPRRGGYTF.

This clone has only one observation. The rearrangement uses TRBV19 and TRBJ2-7; no clear D gene. Deletions cut 8 bases from V and 2 bases from J, with 4 bases between. The germline V gene has CDR1 LNHDA and CDR2 SQIVND (reference sequence). This CDR3 contains 10 residues. The CDR3 loop is CASGTYEQYF. CDR3 DNA: TGTGCCAGTGGAACCTACGAGCAGTACTTC.

The chain is built from TRBV29-1 and TRBJ1-2; D remains unclear. Germline V gives CDR1 SQVTM, CDR2 ANQGSEA. The CDR3 has 11 amino acids. V lost 3 bases and J 7 bases, leaving 9 bases between the germline ends. CDR3 DNA sequence: TGCAGCGTTGAGCCTCCGGGTGGCTACACCTTC. Its protein is CSVEPPGGYTF.